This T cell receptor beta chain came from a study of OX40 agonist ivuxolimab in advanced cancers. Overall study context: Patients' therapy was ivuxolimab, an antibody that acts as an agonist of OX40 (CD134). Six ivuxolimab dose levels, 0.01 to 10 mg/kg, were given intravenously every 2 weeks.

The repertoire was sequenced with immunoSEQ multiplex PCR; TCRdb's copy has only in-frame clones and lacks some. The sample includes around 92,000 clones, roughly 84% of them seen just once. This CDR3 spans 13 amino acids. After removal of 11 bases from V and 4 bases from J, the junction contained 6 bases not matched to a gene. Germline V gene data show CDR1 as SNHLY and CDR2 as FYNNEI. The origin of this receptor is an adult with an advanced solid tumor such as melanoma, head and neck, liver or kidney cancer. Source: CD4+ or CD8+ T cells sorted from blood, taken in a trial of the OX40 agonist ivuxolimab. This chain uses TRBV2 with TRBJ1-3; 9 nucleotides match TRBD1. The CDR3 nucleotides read TGTGCCGGAGGGACAGGGCCAGGAAACACCATATATTTT. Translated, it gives CAGGTGPGNTIYF. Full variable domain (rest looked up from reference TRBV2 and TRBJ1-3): EPEVTQTPSHQVTQMGQEVILRCVPISNHLYFYWYRQILGQKVEFLVSFYNNEISEKSEIFDDQFSVERPDGSNFTLKIRSTKLEDSAMYFCAGGTGPGNTIYFGEGSWLTVV.